Each of the 22 T cell receptor beta chains below was sequenced from the same sample in a study of T-cell memory formation after mild COVID-19. A single record per CDR3 protein comes from TCRdb applying MiXCR to the 5' RACE reads. This table holds more than 300,000 distinct CDR3 sequences, less than 25% found once. Sequencing was carried out using PBMCs or a T cell subset sorted from them (not recorded which). These receptors were collected from a man younger than 35 who had mild COVID-19 (a few samples of this study predate the infection). Cell type and time point are not known.

Many counts were recorded for this clonotype. The V call is TRBV5-6, the J call TRBJ2-7; D is uncertain. The CDR3 spans 14 residues. The germline V gene encodes CDR1 SGHDT and CDR2 YYEEEE. V gave up 0 bases and J gave up 3 bases, with 10 bases separating them. This chain's CDR3 is CASSLVGSNYEQYF. CDR3 DNA: TGTGCCAGCAGCTTGGTAGGCTCGAACTACGAGCAGTACTTC.

The chain carries TRBV3-1 and TRBJ1-1, with a weak D call TRBD1 (5 bases). CDR1 and CDR2 (germline): LGHDT, YNNKEL (reference sequence). CDR3 size: 14 residues. V gave up 1 base and J gave up 10 bases, with 16 bases separating them. The CDR3 spells CASSQGEAGPGAFF. For the CDR3, the DNA is TGTGCCAGCAGCCAAGGAGAGGCAGGGCCCGGAGCTTTCTTT.

The chain carries TRBV12-3 or TRBV12-4 and TRBJ1-4, with 9 bases matching TRBD1. V was pared by 5 bases and J by 6 bases, with 4 bases of the junction left unmatched. The CDR3 is made up of 14 amino acids. CDR3 amino acids: CASSPGQGYEKLFF. CDR3 nucleotides: TGTGCCAGCAGTCCGGGACAGGGATATGAAAAACTGTTTTTT.

This chain connects TRBV12-3 or TRBV12-4 to TRBJ1-2; the D gene is possibly TRBD1 (6 bases). This CDR3 comprises 15 residues. The V end lost 2 bases, the J end lost 6 bases, and 16 bases lay between the germline ends. The CDR3 here is CASSLIPGAQHGYTF. CDR3 in DNA: TGTGCCAGCAGTTTAATCCCGGGGGCGCAACATGGCTACACCTTC.

This clonotype was seen only a few times. The chain couples TRBV4-1 to TRBJ1-1; possibly TRBD1 for D (5 bases). The CDR3 is 13 residues long. Per the germline V gene, CDR1 is MGHRA and CDR2 is YSYEKL. Between the trimmed V and J ends, which lost 3 bases and 5 bases, there was a span of 10 bases. The CDR3 region is CASSQDTTTEAFF. The CDR3 coding sequence is TGCGCCAGCAGCCAGGACACTACTACTGAAGCTTTCTTT.

CDR3 coding DNA: TGTGCCAGCAGCTCGGCCTCGGACATTCAGTACTTC. This encodes CASSSASDIQYF. The chain couples TRBV7-9 to TRBJ2-4; no clear D. The CDR3 has 12 residues. V shed 4 bases and J shed 8 bases, with 9 bases lying between them. Germline loops: CDR1 SEHNR, CDR2 FQNEAQ (reference sequence).

The chain has TRBV10-3 and TRBJ1-1; D gene unclear. Germline CDR1 is ENHRY and CDR2 is SYGVKD. The CDR3 spans 16 residues. V shed 0 bases and J shed 7 bases, with 18 bases lying between them. CDR3 DNA: TGTGCCATCAGTGAGTCGGCGGGAGGTCGAAAGGGTGAAGCTTTCTTT. This gives the protein CAISESAGGRKGEAFF.

The genes are TRBV18 and TRBJ1-1; no reliable D call. The CDR3 totals 15 residues. Trimming left V 2 bases short and J 4 bases short, with 14 bases between. CDR1 is KGHSH, CDR2 LQKENI, per germline. The DNA of the CDR3 is TGTGCCAGCTCACCATTAGAGGGCCGGGGCACTGAAGCTTTCTTT. This sequence encodes CASSPLEGRGTEAFF.

This clonotype occurred a few times. The V call is TRBV3-1, the J call TRBJ2-5, with a possible D match to TRBD2 (7 bases). V lost 0 bases to trimming and J lost 5 bases, with 16 bases between them. Germline V gene lookup returns CDR1 LGHDT and CDR2 YNNKEL (reference sequence). CDR3 length: 16 amino acids. The CDR3 protein is CASSQDLSRGGETQYF. CDR3 DNA: TGTGCCAGCAGCCAAGATCTTTCCAGGGGAGGGGAGACCCAGTACTTC.

The chain has TRBV4-2 and TRBJ2-2; 9 bases are shared with TRBD2. The J segment lost 3 bases and the V segment lost 0 bases, leaving 8 bases of the junction unmatched. The CDR3 is 18 residues long. CDR1 is LGHNA and CDR2 is YNFKEQ in the germline V gene. The CDR3 protein is CASSQEASRGGHTGELFF. The DNA for the CDR3 is TGTGCCAGCAGCCAAGAGGCGTCGCGGGGGGGCCACACCGGGGAGCTGTTTTTT.

This clonotype was seen more than once but under ten times. This rearrangement joins TRBV6-5 to TRBJ1-1; D possibly corresponds to TRBD1 (6 bases). The CDR3 covers 16 residues. Trimming removed 7 bases from V and 2 bases from J, with 20 bases in between. In germline, CDR1 is MNHEY, CDR2 SVGAGI. CDR3 sequence (DNA): TGTGCCAGCACAGCTGCGGGGGCGCCCTTAAACACTGAAGCTTTCTTT. It specifies CASTAAGAPLNTEAFF.

This rearrangement joins TRBV14 to TRBJ2-5; D remains ambiguous. The CDR3 has 16 residues. Per the germline V gene, CDR1 is SGHDN and CDR2 is FVKESK. Trimming removed 0 bases at V and 4 bases at J, with 15 bases between. The CDR3 spells CASSQDRSWSLETQYF. CDR3 DNA: TGTGCCAGCAGCCAAGATCGGTCTTGGTCCCTAGAGACCCAGTACTTC. Looking up the rest from reference TRBV14 and TRBJ2-5 gives the full variable domain: EAGVTQFPSHSVIEKGQTVTLRCDPISGHDNLYWYRRVMGKEIKFLLHFVKESKQDESGMPNNRFLAERTGGTYSTLKVQPAELEDSGVYFCASSQDRSWSLETQYFGPGTRLLVL.

The rearrangement links TRBV6-5 to TRBJ1-3; 7 bases are shared with TRBD1. V shed 5 bases, J shed 1 base, and the junction held 5 bases outside the gene matches. Germline V gives CDR1 MNHEY, CDR2 SVGAGI. The CDR3 runs 15 residues. Written as DNA, the CDR3 is TGTGCCAGCAGTGTGGGACAGCGATCTGGAAACACCATATATTTT. Encoded protein: CASSVGQRSGNTIYF.

The chain uses TRBV29-1 and TRBJ1-1; no reliable D call. Germline V CDR1 and CDR2: SQVTM, ANQGSEA. The CDR3 has 14 amino acids. V was clipped by 6 bases and J by 4 bases, with 18 bases between them. CDR3 protein: CSVSPGSEVTEAFF. CDR3 coding DNA: TGCAGCGTGAGCCCCGGATCTGAGGTCACTGAAGCTTTCTTT. Based on the CDR3 plus reference TRBV29-1 and TRBJ1-1, the full variable domain is SAVISQKPSRDICQRGTSLTIQCQVDSQVTMMFWYRQQPGQSLTLIATANQGSEATYESGFVIDKFPISRPNLTFSTLTVSNMSPEDSSIYLCSVSPGSEVTEAFFGQGTRLTVV.

This clonotype was observed a handful of times. The rearrangement uses TRBV12-3 or TRBV12-4 and TRBJ2-5; 13 nucleotides agree with TRBD2. Unmatched junction bases numbered 6, after V lost 6 bases and J lost 2 bases. This CDR3 contains 16 residues. CDR3 sequence: CASSRRLAGGQETQYF. The CDR3, as DNA: TGTGCCAGCAGCCGTCGACTAGCGGGGGGTCAAGAGACCCAGTACTTC.

In DNA, the CDR3 is TGCGCCAGCAGTAATGAAGGGGGTTACACTGAAGCTTTCTTT. Protein: CASSNEGGYTEAFF. V usage is TRBV5-1 and J usage is TRBJ1-1, with D maybe TRBD1 (6 bases). Looked up from germline, CDR1 is SGHRS and CDR2 is YFSETQ. The length of the CDR3 is 14 residues. The V end lost 5 bases, the J end lost 3 bases, and 14 bases lay between the germline ends.

The table lists this clonotype with a few counts. CDR3 DNA sequence: TGTGCCAGCAGACGAGTCGGCAGGGACACAGATACGCAGTATTTT. Its protein product is CASRRVGRDTDTQYF. V usage is TRBV12-3 or TRBV12-4 and J usage is TRBJ2-3; possible D gene TRBD1, 5 bases. The ends were cut back, 6 bases at V and 2 bases at J, with 15 bases in the middle. This CDR3 region has 15 residues.

The rearrangement uses TRBV9 and TRBJ2-1; possibly TRBD2 for D (6 bases). Germline CDR1 reads SGDLS; CDR2 reads YYNGEE. The length of the CDR3 is 16 residues. V lost 7 bases, J lost 6 bases, and 23 bases lay in between. CDR3 amino acids: CASGRSGRQTFNEQFF. The CDR3 DNA follows: TGTGCCAGCGGGAGGTCGGGACGGCAGACGTTCAATGAGCAGTTCTTC.

The chain links TRBV6-5 to TRBJ2-7; 9 bases agree with TRBD1. The CDR3 sequence is 14 residues long. V lost 6 bases, J lost 4 bases, and 7 bases stayed unmatched. Per the germline V gene, CDR1 is MNHEY and CDR2 is SVGAGI. The CDR3 region is CASRMGQGTYEQYV. The CDR3 DNA follows: TGTGCCAGCAGAATGGGACAGGGTACTTACGAGCAGTACGTC.

The V and J genes are TRBV6-6 and TRBJ1-6; perhaps TRBD1 as D (5 bases). V lost 0 bases to trimming and J lost 11 bases, with 17 bases between them. Germline CDR1 is MNHNY and CDR2 is SVGAGI (reference sequence). CDR3 length: 16 amino acids. The CDR3: CASSYSNPGSGPPLHF. The CDR3 DNA is TGTGCCAGCAGTTACTCGAATCCAGGGTCAGGGCCACCCCTCCACTTT.

This clonotype was counted between two and nine times. This chain connects TRBV6-5 to TRBJ2-7; 7 bases fit TRBD1. The junction had 9 bases not matched to a gene; V was cut back by 7 bases and J by 3 bases. Germline values: CDR1 MNHEY, CDR2 SVGAGI. The CDR3 spans 14 residues. DNA for the CDR3: TGTGCCAGCACACAAGGGACAGAACTCTACGAGCAGTACTTC. Translated, it gives CASTQGTELYEQYF.

This clonotype was observed a few times. At one end the junction does not follow the germline gene, possibly because of a read error. This chain uses TRBV24-1 with TRBJ2-1; D perhaps matches TRBD2 (5 bases). Germline V gene data show CDR1 as KGHDR and CDR2 as SFDVKD. This CDR3 is 13 amino acids long. The CDR3 loop is CATRDGVLGEQFF. The CDR3 bases are TGTGCCACCCGTGACGGGGTCCTGGGTGAGCAGTTCTTC.